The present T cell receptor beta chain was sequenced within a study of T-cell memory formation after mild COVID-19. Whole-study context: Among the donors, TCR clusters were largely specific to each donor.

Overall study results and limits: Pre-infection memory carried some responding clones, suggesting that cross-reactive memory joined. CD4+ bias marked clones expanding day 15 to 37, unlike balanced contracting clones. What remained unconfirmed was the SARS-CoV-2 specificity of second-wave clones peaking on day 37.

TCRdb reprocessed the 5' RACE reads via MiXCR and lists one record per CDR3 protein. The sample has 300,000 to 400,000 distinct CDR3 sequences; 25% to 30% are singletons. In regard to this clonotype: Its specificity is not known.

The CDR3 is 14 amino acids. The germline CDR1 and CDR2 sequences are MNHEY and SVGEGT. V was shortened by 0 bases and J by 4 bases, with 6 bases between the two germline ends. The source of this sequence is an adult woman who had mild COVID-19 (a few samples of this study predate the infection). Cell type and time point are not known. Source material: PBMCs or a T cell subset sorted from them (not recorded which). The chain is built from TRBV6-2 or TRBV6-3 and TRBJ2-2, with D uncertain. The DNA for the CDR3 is TGTGCCAGCAGTTACTCGCTGCCCACCGGGGAGCTGTTTTTT. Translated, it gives CASSYSLPTGELFF.